The clone carrying this TCR beta chain was counted only a few times. Its antigen is as yet unknown. RNA was isolated and reverse transcribed to cDNA, the sequencing template. Profiled with immunoSEQ multiplex PCR; TCRdb holds only in-frame clones, not every one. The sample consists of under 350,000 clones, nearly 60% of them appearing once. Indicated treatment: oral pan-JAK inhibitor, 5-10 mg twice daily. The data derive from a study of CD8+ T cells in alopecia areata. Findings and limits, study-wide: Many expanded lesional clones persisted during tofacitinib (in both scalp and blood).

The sequencing here drew on CD4+ T cells sorted from blood, taken at week 24, from a patient treated with tofacitinib. This TCR came from a human donor with alopecia areata.

The CDR3 loop is CASSPRDSSYEQYF. CDR3 in DNA: TGTGCCAGCTCACCCCGGGACAGTTCCTACGAGCAGTACTTC. The rearrangement links TRBV18 to TRBJ2-7; 7 nucleotides line up with TRBD1. Germline V gene data show CDR1 as KGHSH and CDR2 as LQKENI. V lost 3 bases, J lost 1 base, and 3 bases stayed unmatched. There are 14 residues in the CDR3.